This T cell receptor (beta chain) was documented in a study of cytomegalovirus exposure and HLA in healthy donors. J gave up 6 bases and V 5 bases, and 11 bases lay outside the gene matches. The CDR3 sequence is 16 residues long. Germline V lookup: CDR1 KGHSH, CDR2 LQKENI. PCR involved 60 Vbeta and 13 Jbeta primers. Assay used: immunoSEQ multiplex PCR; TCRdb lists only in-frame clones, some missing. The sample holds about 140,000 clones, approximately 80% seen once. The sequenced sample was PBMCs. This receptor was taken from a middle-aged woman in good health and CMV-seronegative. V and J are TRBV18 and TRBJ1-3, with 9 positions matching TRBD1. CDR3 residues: CASSATDRGIANTIYF. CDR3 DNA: TGTGCCAGCTCAGCGACGGACAGGGGAATTGCAAACACCATATATTTT.